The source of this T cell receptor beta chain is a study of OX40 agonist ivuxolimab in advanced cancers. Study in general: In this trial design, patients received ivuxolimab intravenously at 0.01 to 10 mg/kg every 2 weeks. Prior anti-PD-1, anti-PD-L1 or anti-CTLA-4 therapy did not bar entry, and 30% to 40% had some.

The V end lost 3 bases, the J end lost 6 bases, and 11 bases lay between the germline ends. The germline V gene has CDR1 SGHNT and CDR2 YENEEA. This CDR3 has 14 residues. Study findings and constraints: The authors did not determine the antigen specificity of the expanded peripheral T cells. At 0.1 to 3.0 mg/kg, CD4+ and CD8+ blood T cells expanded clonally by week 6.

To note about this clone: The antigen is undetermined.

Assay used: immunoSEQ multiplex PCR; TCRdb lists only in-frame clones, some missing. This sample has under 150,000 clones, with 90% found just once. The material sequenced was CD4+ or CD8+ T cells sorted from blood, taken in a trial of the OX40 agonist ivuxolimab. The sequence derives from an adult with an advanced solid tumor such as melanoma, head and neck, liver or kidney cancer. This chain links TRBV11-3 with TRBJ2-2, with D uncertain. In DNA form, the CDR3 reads TGTGCCAGCAGCTTTTACGGATCGGCCGGGGAGCTGTTTTTT. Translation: CASSFYGSAGELFF.